Sequencing of this T cell receptor (beta chain) was carried out in a study of T cell repertoires in cytomegalovirus infection. Study-wide points: Clonotypes of TCR beta that were HLA-C-restricted and CMV-specific dominated the ex vivo response.

MiXCR, applied by TCRdb to the reads, yields one record per CDR3 protein. This table has approximately 750,000 distinct CDR3 sequences, roughly 36% appearing once. Trimming removed 8 bases from V and 3 bases from J, with 13 bases in between. Germline-derived CDR1 and CDR2 are SNHLY and FYNNEI. This CDR3 is 13 amino acids long. Note on this clonotype: What it binds is unknown.

V gene TRBV2 combines with J gene TRBJ1-2, with a weak D call TRBD1 (6 bases). The sequencing sample was made of PBMCs. The sequence was obtained from a human donor in good health (CMV status not recorded). Some clones in this sample may be carry-over from other donors' samples. The DNA of the CDR3 is TGTGCCAGCTCCGAGGACAGCTACTATGGCTACACCTTC. This translates into CASSEDSYYGYTF.